The rows below give T cell receptor beta chains drawn from one sample of a study of shared clonotypes between healthy human individuals. Produced via immunoSEQ multiplex PCR; TCRdb's table is partial and in-frame only. The top ten hold more than 1.5% of the sample, which has millions of clones, approximately 94% seen once. Sequenced input: naive CD8+ T cells from PBMCs. Receptors were obtained from a man aged 18 to 30 in good health. Some clones in this sample may be carry-over from other donors' samples. Each CDR3 is given with its conserved first and last residue. The order of the fields is CDR3 protein, CDR3 DNA, J gene, clone size, V gene, D gene. D genes are given only for firm matches. The size entry is marked missing in some rows and otherwise reads once, few, many or a size class.

CDR3aa: CASSAETSVTYNEQFF
CDR3nt: TGTGCCAGCAGTGCGGAGACTAGCGTCACCTACAATGAGCAGTTCTTC
j_gene: TRBJ2-1
abundance: -
v_gene: TRBV6-1
d_gene: TRBD2

CDR3aa: CASSIFKQPQHF
CDR3nt: TGTGCCAGTAGTATCTTCAAACAGCCCCAGCATTTT
j_gene: TRBJ1-5
abundance: -
v_gene: TRBV19
d_gene: -

CDR3aa: CATRELAGVVSEQYF
CDR3nt: TGTGCCACTCGAGAACTAGCGGGAGTCGTAAGCGAGCAGTACTTC
j_gene: TRBJ2-7
abundance: -
v_gene: TRBV10-3
d_gene: TRBD2

CDR3aa: CASSTGGPINEQFF
CDR3nt: TGCGCCAGCAGCACGGGAGGGCCCATCAATGAGCAGTTCTTC
j_gene: TRBJ2-1
abundance: -
v_gene: TRBV5-1
d_gene: TRBD2

CDR3aa: CASSPSSPFSSGANVLTF
CDR3nt: TGTGCCAGCTCACCGAGTTCTCCCTTTAGCTCTGGGGCCAACGTCCTGACTTTC
j_gene: TRBJ2-6
abundance: -
v_gene: TRBV18
d_gene: -

CDR3aa: CASSPLRGENTEAFF
CDR3nt: TGCGCCAGCAGCCCCCTGAGGGGAGAGAACACTGAAGCTTTCTTT
j_gene: TRBJ1-1
abundance: -
v_gene: TRBV4-3
d_gene: -

CDR3aa: CASGIGTGSPGELFF
CDR3nt: TGTGCCAGCGGTATCGGGACAGGGTCACCCGGGGAGCTGTTTTTT
j_gene: TRBJ2-2
abundance: -
v_gene: TRBV9
d_gene: TRBD1

CDR3aa: CAISDRDRGHTEAFF
CDR3nt: TGTGCCATCAGTGATAGGGACAGGGGGCACACTGAAGCTTTCTTT
j_gene: TRBJ1-1
abundance: few
v_gene: TRBV10-3
d_gene: TRBD1

CDR3aa: CASSVLPQPNTEAFF
CDR3nt: TGTGCCAGCAGCGTACTCCCACAGCCGAACACTGAAGCTTTCTTT
j_gene: TRBJ1-1
abundance: -
v_gene: TRBV9
d_gene: -

CDR3aa: CASSPPIGSEAYEQYF
CDR3nt: TGTGCCAGCAGCCCCCCGATAGGGTCAGAGGCCTACGAGCAGTACTTC
j_gene: TRBJ2-7
abundance: -
v_gene: TRBV14
d_gene: -

CDR3aa: CASSLSGQGNTEAFF
CDR3nt: TGTGCCAGCAGTTTATCGGGACAGGGGAACACTGAAGCTTTCTTT
j_gene: TRBJ1-1
abundance: -
v_gene: TRBV28
d_gene: TRBD1

CDR3aa: CSAVTGDTEAFF
CDR3nt: TGCAGCGCTGTAACCGGTGACACTGAAGCTTTCTTT
j_gene: TRBJ1-1
abundance: few
v_gene: TRBV29-1
d_gene: -

CDR3aa: CASSLEPQGALAGYTF
CDR3nt: TGTGCCAGCAGCTTAGAGCCCCAGGGGGCCTTAGCTGGCTACACCTTC
j_gene: TRBJ1-2
abundance: -
v_gene: TRBV11-2
d_gene: TRBD1